The 2 T cell receptor beta chains reported below all come from one sample, sequenced in a study of Graves' ophthalmopathy and Graves' hyperthyroidism. RNA served as the template for amplifying TCR beta CDR3 regions. Second-round multiplex PCR followed a first-round RT-PCR using HTBI primers. TCRdb passed the multiplex PCR reads through MiXCR, listing each CDR3 protein once. The table records 650,000 to 900,000 distinct CDR3 sequences, roughly two fifths of them present only once. Sequenced sample: peripheral blood. The origin of the receptors is an adult man with Graves' ophthalmopathy.

J is TRBJ2-6 and V is TRBV7-9; maybe TRBD1 (5 bases). CDR3 length: 16 residues. Germline CDR1 is SEHNR and CDR2 is FQNEAQ (reference sequence). Between the trimmed V and J ends, which lost 5 bases and 1 base, there was a span of 12 bases. The CDR3 spells CASSQIRASGANVLTF. DNA of the CDR3: TGTGCCAGCAGCCAAATCAGGGCGTCTGGGGCCAACGTCCTGACTTTC.

To note about this clonotype: One junction end disagrees with the germline gene, perhaps due to a read error. The J gene is TRBJ2-5, the V gene TRBV7-9; 10 nucleotides line up with TRBD2. The CDR3 has 17 amino acids. Germline-derived CDR1 and CDR2 are SEHNR and FQNEAQ (reference sequence). As DNA, the CDR3 is TGTGCCAGCAGCTTAGTTAGGACTAGCGGCCTCGAAGAAACCCAGTACTTC. Translated: CASSLVRTSGLEETQYF.